A single sample is the source of the 12 T cell receptor beta chains below, sequenced in a study of blood T cell repertoires in COVID-19 (dated by TCRdb to about 2020). Libraries were made using the immunoSEQ multiplex PCR assay. TCRdb limited this immuneACCESS table to in-frame rearrangements with V and J called. A share of clones is missing; checked studies link under half to unresolved V genes, and the rest is unexplained. The sample data list hundreds of thousands of clones, and 86% of these were observed just once. Around 2.1% of the sample goes to the ten largest clones. The sample taken for sequencing was PBMCs or T cells enriched from blood (not recorded which). The receptors were gathered from a woman in her forties or fifties who had recovered from COVID-19.

The chain has TRBV29-1 and TRBJ2-4; 8 bases fit TRBD2. The germline V gene encodes CDR1 SQVTM and CDR2 ANQGSEA. This CDR3 is built from 15 residues. V dropped 3 bases and J dropped 0; count of bases not matched to a gene: 4. CDR3 DNA: TGCAGCGTTGACGTTAGCGGGAAAGCCAAAAACATTCAGTACTTC. Encoded protein: CSVDVSGKAKNIQYF.

The V gene is TRBV2, the J gene TRBJ2-2; 10 bases agree with TRBD1. CDR1 is SNHLY and CDR2 is FYNNEI in the germline V gene. The CDR3 is 16 amino acids. After removal of 5 bases from V and 0 bases from J, the junction contained 3 bases not matched to a gene. CDR3 coding DNA: TGTGCCAGCAGTTACGGGACAGGGGCGAACACCGGGGAGCTGTTTTTT. This sequence encodes CASSYGTGANTGELFF.

The chain joins TRBV5-8 to TRBJ1-1; weak D call: TRBD1 (6 bases). This CDR3 is built from 16 residues. The V end lost 0 bases, the J end lost 7 bases, and 19 bases lay between the germline ends. Germline V gene data show CDR1 as SGHTS and CDR2 as YDEGEE. CDR3 sequence: CASSLVSSLGQYEAFF. The CDR3 bases are TGTGCCAGCAGCTTGGTTTCGTCCCTTGGACAGTATGAAGCTTTCTTT.

This chain connects TRBV27 to TRBJ1-5; tentative D call: TRBD1 (6 bases). Trimming removed 5 bases at V and 4 bases at J, with 21 bases between. The CDR3 covers 17 residues. In germline, CDR1 is MNHEY, CDR2 SMNVEV (reference sequence). The CDR3 coding sequence is TGTGCCAGCAGTCCCCTCCCCGGCCTTACAGGGAATCAGCCCCAGCATTTT. Encoded protein: CASSPLPGLTGNQPQHF.

The chain uses TRBV4-3 and TRBJ2-2; D is uncertain. From germline, CDR1 is LGHNA and CDR2 YSLEER. The CDR3 has 14 residues. Trimming took 1 base from V and 3 from J, leaving 6 bases between them. The CDR3 coding sequence is TGCGCCAGCAGCCAAGTCGGTGACACCGGGGAGCTGTTTTTT. Translating gives CASSQVGDTGELFF.

V is TRBV20-1 and J is TRBJ1-2; D not certain. There are 13 residues in the CDR3. In germline, CDR1 is DFQATT, CDR2 SNEGSKA (reference sequence). Trimming cost V 3 bases and J 1 base, with 9 bases left between them. The CDR3 nucleotides read TGCAGTGCTAGTTGGCGGGGTAACTATGGCTACACCTTC. Amino acids: CSASWRGNYGYTF.

This chain joins TRBV7-2 and TRBJ1-6; no firm D call. This CDR3 is built from 15 residues. V lost 5 bases, J lost 6 bases, and 14 bases lay in between. Germline CDR1 reads SGHTA; CDR2 reads FQGNSA. The CDR3 loop is CASSGAGILNSPLHF. In nucleotides, the CDR3 is TGTGCCAGCAGCGGAGCCGGGATCCTTAATTCACCCCTCCACTTT.

This clone was seen ten or more times. The chain carries TRBV9 and TRBJ2-2; 8 bases map to TRBD2. Germline lookup yields CDR1 SGDLS and CDR2 YYNGEE. J gave up 2 bases and V 3 bases, and 9 bases lay outside the gene matches. The CDR3 consists of 17 residues. CDR3 residues: CASSADLAGTNTGELFF. The DNA of the CDR3 is TGTGCCAGCAGCGCGGACCTAGCGGGTACAAACACCGGGGAGCTGTTTTTT.

This chain links TRBV13 with TRBJ2-7; weak D call: TRBD1 (7 bases). Per germline, CDR1 PRHDT and CDR2 FYEKMQ (reference sequence). V shed 5 bases and J shed 1 base, with 18 bases lying between them. This CDR3 region has 16 residues. The DNA for the CDR3 is TGTGCCAGCAGCCTACCGCGGGACAGTGATTCCTACGAGCAGTACTTC. It specifies CASSLPRDSDSYEQYF.

The CDR3 sequence is CSVEGAWPPDRGHMVTQYF. CDR3 DNA: TGCAGCGTTGAAGGGGCCTGGCCGCCGGACAGGGGGCATATGGTGACCCAGTACTTC. The chain links TRBV29-1 to TRBJ2-5; 11 nucleotides agree with TRBD1. Trimming removed 1 base from V and 7 bases from J; junction bases left unmatched: 20. The CDR3 spans 19 residues. Germline CDR1 SQVTM, CDR2 ANQGSEA.

The genes are TRBV27 and TRBJ1-2; perhaps TRBD1 as D (6 bases). The CDR3 contains 13 residues. The germline V gene has CDR1 MNHEY and CDR2 SMNVEV (reference sequence). Trimming took off 8 bases at V and 0 bases at J, with 10 bases between the two ends. Here the CDR3 reads CASRRQANYGYTF. Here the CDR3 DNA reads TGTGCCAGCCGACGACAGGCTAACTATGGCTACACCTTC.

The J gene is TRBJ1-5, the V gene TRBV29-1, with a tentative D call TRBD1 (6 bases). V was trimmed by 5 bases and J by 4 bases, leaving 12 bases between them. CDR1 is SQVTM, CDR2 ANQGSEA, per germline. The CDR3 has 13 amino acids. The CDR3 is CSVREQGNQPQHF. The CDR3 nucleotides read TGCAGCGTTAGGGAGCAGGGGAATCAGCCCCAGCATTTT. Together with reference TRBV29-1 and TRBJ1-5, the CDR3 gives the full variable domain: SAVISQKPSRDICQRGTSLTIQCQVDSQVTMMFWYRQQPGQSLTLIATANQGSEATYESGFVIDKFPISRPNLTFSTLTVSNMSPEDSSIYLCSVREQGNQPQHFGDGTRLSIL.